This is a list of T cell receptor beta chains from one sample in a study of sequential checkpoint blockade in melanoma. The data were produced by immunoSEQ multiplex PCR, yet TCRdb's version contains in-frame clones alone and is incomplete. The top ten hold roughly 15% of the sample, which has tens of thousands of clones, 85% to 90% seen once. The source material was CD8+ T cells sorted from blood (inferred from file names), sampled from a patient given nivolumab and ipilimumab in sequence. These receptors all stem from a human donor with melanoma. CDR3s include the opening cysteine and the closing phenylalanine or tryptophan. A D gene is named only where the DNA matches it firmly. Not all rows give a size; the values are once, few, many and, for expanded clones, a class.

v_call,j_call,d_call,clone_size,cdr3_nt,cdr3_aa
TRBV28,TRBJ2-7,TRBD2,once,TGTGCCAGCAGTCCCGGACTAGCGGGAGGAGACGAGCAGTACTTC,CASSPGLAGGDEQYF
TRBV28,TRBJ2-7,-,-,TGTGCCAGCAGTTTCCCACCCAGGGGCCTCTACGAGCAGTACTTC,CASSFPPRGLYEQYF
TRBV30,TRBJ2-7,TRBD2,-,TGTGCCTGGTCCCTAGCGGGAGTTGGCGAGCAGTACTTC,CAWSLAGVGEQYF
TRBV4-3,TRBJ2-3,TRBD2,-,TGCGCCAGCAGCCAAGAATACGGCGGGAGTGAGCAAGATACGCAGTATTTT,CASSQEYGGSEQDTQYF
TRBV27,TRBJ1-1,-,-,TGTGCCAGCAGTTTATACCCGGTTAGGGGCACTGAAGCTTTCTTT,CASSLYPVRGTEAFF
TRBV5-5,TRBJ2-3,-,-,TGCGCCAGCAGCCAAGATCGAGTTGGAGTACGATATTTT,CASSQDRVGVRYF
TRBV15,TRBJ2-1,TRBD1,-,TGTGCCACCAGCAGCAGGGGGCTATACAATGAGCAGTTCTTC,CATSSRGLYNEQFF
TRBV4-3,TRBJ1-5,TRBD1,-,TGCGCCAGCAGCCCCGGGACAGGCAAAAATCAGCCCCAGCATTTT,CASSPGTGKNQPQHF
TRBV29-1,TRBJ1-1,-,-,TGCAGCGTTGCCAGGAACACTGAAGCTTTCTTT,CSVARNTEAFF
TRBV6-1,TRBJ1-6,-,few,TGTGCCAGCAGTGTTCTGGGACAAACCTCCTATAATTCACCCCTCCACTTT,CASSVLGQTSYNSPLHF